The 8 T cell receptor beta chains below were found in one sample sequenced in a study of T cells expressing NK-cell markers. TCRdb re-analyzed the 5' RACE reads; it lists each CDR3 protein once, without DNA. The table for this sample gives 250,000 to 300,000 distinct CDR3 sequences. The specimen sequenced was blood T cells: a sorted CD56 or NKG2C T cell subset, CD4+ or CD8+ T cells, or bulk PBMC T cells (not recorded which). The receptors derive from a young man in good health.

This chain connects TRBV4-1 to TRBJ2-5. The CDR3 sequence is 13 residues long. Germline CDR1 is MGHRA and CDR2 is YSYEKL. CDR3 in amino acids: CASSQGVSETQYF.

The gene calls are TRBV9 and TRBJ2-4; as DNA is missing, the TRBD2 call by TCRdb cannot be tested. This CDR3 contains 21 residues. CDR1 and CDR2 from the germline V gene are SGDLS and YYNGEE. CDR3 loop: CASSLTGVVDLREGRRNIQYF.

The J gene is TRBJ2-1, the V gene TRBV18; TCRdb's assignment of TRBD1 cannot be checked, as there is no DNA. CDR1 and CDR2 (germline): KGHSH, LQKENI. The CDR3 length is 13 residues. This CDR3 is CASSPSRGFEQFF.

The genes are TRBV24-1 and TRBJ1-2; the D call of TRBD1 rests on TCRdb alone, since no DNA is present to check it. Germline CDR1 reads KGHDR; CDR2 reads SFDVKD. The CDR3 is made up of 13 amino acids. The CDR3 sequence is CATSDPTGSGYTF.

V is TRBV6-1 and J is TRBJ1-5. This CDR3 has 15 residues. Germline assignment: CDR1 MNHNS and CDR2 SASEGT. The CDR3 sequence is CASRDAAFGNQPQHF.

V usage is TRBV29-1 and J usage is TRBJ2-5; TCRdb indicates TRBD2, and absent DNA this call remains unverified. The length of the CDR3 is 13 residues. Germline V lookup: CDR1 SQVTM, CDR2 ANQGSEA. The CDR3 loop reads CSVLGGGGETQYF.

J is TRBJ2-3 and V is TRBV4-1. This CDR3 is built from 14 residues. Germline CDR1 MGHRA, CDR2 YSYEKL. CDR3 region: CASSQGTSADTQYF.

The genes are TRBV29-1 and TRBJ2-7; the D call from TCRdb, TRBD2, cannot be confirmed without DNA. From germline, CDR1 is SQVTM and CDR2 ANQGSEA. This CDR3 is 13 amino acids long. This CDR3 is CSVFASGRNEQYF.